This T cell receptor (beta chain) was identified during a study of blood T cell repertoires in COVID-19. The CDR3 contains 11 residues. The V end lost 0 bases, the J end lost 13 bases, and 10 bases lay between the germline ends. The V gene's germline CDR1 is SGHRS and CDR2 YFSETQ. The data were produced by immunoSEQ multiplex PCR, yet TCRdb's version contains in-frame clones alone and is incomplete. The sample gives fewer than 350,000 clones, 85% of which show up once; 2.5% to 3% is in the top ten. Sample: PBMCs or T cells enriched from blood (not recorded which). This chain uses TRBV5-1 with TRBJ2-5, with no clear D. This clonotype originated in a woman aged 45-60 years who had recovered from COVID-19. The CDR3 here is CASSLDLEPYF. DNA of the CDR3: TGCGCCAGCAGCTTGGATTTGGAGCCGTACTTC.